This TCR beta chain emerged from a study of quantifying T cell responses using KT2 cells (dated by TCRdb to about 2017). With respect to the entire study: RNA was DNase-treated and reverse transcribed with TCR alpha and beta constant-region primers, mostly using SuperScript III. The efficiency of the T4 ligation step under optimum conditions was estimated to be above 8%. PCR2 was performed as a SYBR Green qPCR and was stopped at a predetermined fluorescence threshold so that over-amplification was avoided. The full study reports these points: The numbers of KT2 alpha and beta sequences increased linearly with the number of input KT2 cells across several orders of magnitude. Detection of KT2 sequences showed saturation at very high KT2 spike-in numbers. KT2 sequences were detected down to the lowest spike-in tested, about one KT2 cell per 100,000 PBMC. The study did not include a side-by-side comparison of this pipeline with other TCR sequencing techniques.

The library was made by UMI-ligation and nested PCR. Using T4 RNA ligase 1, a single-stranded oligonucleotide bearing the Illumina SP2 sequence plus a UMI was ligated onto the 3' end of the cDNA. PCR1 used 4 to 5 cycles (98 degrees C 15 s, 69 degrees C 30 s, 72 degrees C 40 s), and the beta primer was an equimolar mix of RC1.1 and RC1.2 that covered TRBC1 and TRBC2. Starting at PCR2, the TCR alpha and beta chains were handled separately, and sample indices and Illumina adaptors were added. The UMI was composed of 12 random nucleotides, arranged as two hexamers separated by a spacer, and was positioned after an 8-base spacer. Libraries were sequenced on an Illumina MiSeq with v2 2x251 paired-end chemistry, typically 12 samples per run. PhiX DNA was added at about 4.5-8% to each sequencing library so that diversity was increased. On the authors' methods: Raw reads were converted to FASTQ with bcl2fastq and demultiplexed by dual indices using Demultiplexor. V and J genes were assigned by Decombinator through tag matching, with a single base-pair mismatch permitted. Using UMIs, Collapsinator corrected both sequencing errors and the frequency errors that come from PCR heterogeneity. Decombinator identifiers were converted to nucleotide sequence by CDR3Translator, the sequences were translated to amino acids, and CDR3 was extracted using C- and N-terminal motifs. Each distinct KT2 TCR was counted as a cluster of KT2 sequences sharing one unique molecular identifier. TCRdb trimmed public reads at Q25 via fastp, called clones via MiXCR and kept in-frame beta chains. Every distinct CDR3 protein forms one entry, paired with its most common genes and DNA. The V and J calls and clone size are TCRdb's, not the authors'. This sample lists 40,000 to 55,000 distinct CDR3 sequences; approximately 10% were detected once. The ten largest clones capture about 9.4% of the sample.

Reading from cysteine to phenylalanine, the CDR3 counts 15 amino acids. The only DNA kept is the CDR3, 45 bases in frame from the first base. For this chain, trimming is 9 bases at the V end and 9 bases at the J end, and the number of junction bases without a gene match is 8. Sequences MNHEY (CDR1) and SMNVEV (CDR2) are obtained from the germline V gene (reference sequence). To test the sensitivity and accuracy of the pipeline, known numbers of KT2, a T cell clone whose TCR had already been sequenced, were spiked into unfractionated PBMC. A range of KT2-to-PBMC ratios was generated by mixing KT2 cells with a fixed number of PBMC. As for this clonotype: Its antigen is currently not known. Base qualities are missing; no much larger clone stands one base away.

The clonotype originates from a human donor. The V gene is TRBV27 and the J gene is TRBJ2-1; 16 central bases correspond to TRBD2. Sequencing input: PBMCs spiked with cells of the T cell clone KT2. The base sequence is TGTGCCAGTGTGGGACTAGCGGGAGGGATTGGTGAGCAGTTCTTC. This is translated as CASVGLAGGIGEQFF.